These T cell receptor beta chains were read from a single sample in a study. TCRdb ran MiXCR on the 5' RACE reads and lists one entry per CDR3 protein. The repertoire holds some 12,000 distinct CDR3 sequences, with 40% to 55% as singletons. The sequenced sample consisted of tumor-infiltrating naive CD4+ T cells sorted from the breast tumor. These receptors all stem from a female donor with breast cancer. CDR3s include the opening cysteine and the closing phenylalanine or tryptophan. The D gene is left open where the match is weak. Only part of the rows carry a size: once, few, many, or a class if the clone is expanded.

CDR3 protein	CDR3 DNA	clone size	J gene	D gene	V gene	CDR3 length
CASSLPGGEGYTF	TGTGCCAGCAGCTTACCAGGGGGTGAGGGCTACACCTTC	.	TRBJ1-2	TRBD1	TRBV7-6	13
CASSYGERQETQYF	TGTGCCAGCAGTTACGGGGAGAGACAAGAGACCCAGTACTTC	.	TRBJ2-5	.	TRBV6-6	14
CASSFVSGRVSGIQYF	TGTGCCAGCAGCTTCGTTAGCGGGAGGGTCTCCGGGATTCAGTACTTC	few	TRBJ2-4	TRBD2	TRBV7-2	16
CASRPTSGDNEQFF	TGTGCCAGCAGGCCCACTAGCGGGGACAATGAGCAGTTCTTC	.	TRBJ2-1	TRBD2	TRBV12-3/TRBV12-4	14
CASGLAGFEQFF	TGTGCCAGCGGACTAGCTGGTTTTGAGCAGTTCTTC	few	TRBJ2-1	TRBD2	TRBV6-2/TRBV6-3	12
CASSMGRTNEQFF	TGTGCCAGTAGTATGGGCAGAACCAATGAGCAGTTCTTC	.	TRBJ2-1	.	TRBV19	13
CASSLRPGRSRNEQFF	TGTGCCAGCAGCCTCCGCCCCGGGCGGTCGCGGAATGAGCAGTTCTTC	.	TRBJ2-1	.	TRBV7-2	16
CASRHSSTDTQYF	TGTGCCAGCAGACACTCAAGCACAGATACGCAGTATTTT	medium-sized	TRBJ2-3	.	TRBV7-2	13
CSTTQGAGNQPQHF	TGCAGTACAACACAGGGGGCCGGCAATCAGCCCCAGCATTTT	.	TRBJ1-5	TRBD1	TRBV20-1	14
CASSVHRISDEQFF	TGTGCCAGCAGCGTACACAGGATAAGCGATGAGCAGTTCTTC	.	TRBJ2-1	.	TRBV9	14
CASSYSGDRGSNEQFF	TGTGCCAGCAGTTACTCGGGGGACAGGGGGTCCAATGAGCAGTTCTTC	.	TRBJ2-1	TRBD1	TRBV6-5	16
CASSFQSGFEQYF	TGTGCCAGCAGCTTCCAGTCTGGATTCGAGCAGTACTTC	few	TRBJ2-7	.	TRBV11-3	13
CASSYKGGRAPGELFF	TGTGCCAGCAGTTACAAGGGCGGGAGGGCCCCCGGGGAGCTGTTTTTT	few	TRBJ2-2	TRBD2	TRBV6-5	16
CATSAGRENRETQYF	TGTGCCACCAGTGCCGGCAGGGAGAACAGAGAGACCCAGTACTTC	few	TRBJ2-5	.	TRBV24-1	15
CASSPNTGSGELFF	TGTGCCAGCTCACCCAATACAGGGTCCGGGGAGCTGTTTTTT	.	TRBJ2-2	.	TRBV18	14
CASSDTLYEQYF	TGTGCCAGCTCCGACACTCTCTACGAGCAGTACTTC	few	TRBJ2-7	.	TRBV27	12